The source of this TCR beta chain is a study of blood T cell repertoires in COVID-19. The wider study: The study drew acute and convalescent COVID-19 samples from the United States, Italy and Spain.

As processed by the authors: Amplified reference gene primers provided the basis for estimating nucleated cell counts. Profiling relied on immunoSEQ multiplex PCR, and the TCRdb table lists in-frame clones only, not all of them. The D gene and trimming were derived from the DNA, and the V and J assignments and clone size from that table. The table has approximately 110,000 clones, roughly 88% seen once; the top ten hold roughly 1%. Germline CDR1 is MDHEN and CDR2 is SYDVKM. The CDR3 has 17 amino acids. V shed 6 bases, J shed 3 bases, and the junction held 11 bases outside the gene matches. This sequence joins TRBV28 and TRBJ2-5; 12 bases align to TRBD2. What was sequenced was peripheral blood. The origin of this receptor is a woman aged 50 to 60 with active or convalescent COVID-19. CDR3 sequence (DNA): TGTGCCAGCAGCCGGTGGACTAGCGGGAAAGTAGAAGAGACCCAGTACTTC. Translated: CASSRWTSGKVEETQYF.